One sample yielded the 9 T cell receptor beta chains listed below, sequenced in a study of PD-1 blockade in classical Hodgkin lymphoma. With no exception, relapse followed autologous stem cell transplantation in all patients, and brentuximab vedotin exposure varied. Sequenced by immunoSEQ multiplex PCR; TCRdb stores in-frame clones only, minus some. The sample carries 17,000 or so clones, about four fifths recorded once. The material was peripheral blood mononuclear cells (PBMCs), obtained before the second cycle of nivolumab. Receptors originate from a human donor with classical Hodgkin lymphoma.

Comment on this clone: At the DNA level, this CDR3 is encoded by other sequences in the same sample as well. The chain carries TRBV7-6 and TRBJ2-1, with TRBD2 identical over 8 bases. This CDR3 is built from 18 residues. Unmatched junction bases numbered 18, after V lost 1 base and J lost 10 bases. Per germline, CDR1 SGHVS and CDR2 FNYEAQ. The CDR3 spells CASSLEPFGAGGPREQFF. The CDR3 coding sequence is TGTGCCAGCAGCTTAGAACCCTTCGGGGCGGGGGGTCCGAGGGAGCAGTTCTTC. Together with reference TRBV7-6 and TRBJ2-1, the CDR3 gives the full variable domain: GAGVSQSPRYKVTKRGQDVALRCDPISGHVSLYWYRQALGQGPEFLTYFNYEAQQDKSGLPNDRFSAERPEGSISTLTIQRTEQRDSAMYRCASSLEPFGAGGPREQFFGPGTRLTVL.

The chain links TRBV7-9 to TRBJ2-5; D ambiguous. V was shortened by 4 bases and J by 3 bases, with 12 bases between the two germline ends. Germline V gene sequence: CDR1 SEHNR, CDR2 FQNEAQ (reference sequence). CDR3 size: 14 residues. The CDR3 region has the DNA TGTGCCAGCAGCTCTTTTAAACGGGAAGAGACCCAGTACTTC. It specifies CASSSFKREETQYF.

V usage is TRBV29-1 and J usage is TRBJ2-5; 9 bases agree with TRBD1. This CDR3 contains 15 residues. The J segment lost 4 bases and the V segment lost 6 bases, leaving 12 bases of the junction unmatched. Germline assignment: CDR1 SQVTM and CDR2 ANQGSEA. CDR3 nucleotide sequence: TGCAGCGTCCTCTCGGGGACAGGGAAGCGAGAGACCCAGTACTTC. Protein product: CSVLSGTGKRETQYF.

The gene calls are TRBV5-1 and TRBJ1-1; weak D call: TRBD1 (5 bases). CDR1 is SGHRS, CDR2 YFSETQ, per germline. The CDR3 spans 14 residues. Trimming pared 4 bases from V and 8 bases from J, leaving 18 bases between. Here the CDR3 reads CASSPPRGTGEAFF. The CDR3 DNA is TGCGCCAGCAGCCCCCCCCGGGGCACCGGAGAAGCTTTCTTT.

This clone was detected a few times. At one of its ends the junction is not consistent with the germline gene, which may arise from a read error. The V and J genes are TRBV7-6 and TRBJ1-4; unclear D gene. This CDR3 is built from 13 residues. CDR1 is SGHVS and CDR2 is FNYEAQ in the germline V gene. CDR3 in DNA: TGTGCCAGCAGCCTAGCCCCGGCTGAAAAACTGTTTTTT. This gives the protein CASSLAPAEKLFF.

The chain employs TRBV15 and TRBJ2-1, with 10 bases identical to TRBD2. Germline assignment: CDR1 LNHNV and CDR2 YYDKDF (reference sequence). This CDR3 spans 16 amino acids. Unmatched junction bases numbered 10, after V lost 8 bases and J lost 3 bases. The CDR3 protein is CATSLGLAGGYNEQFF. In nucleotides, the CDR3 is TGTGCCACCTCCCTTGGATTAGCGGGGGGCTACAATGAGCAGTTCTTC.

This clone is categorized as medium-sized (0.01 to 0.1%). DNA of the CDR3: TGTGCCAGCAGCGTAGCTTCGATGGGGAAGAGGGACACTGAAGCTTTCTTT. Translated: CASSVASMGKRDTEAFF. The genes are TRBV9 and TRBJ1-1; D call uncertain. This CDR3 is 17 amino acids long. V lost 0 bases to trimming and J lost 3 bases, with 18 bases between them. The V gene's germline CDR1 is SGDLS and CDR2 YYNGEE.

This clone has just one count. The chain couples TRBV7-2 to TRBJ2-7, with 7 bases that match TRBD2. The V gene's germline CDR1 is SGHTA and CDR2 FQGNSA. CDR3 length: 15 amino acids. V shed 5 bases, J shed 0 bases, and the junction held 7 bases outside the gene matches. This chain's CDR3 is CASSGGEVPSYEQYF. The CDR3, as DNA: TGTGCCAGCAGCGGGGGGGAGGTACCCTCCTACGAGCAGTACTTC.

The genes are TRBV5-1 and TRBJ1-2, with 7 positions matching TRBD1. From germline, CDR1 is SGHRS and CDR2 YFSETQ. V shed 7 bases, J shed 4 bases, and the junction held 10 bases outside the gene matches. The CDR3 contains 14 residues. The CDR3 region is CASYEGQSFYGYTF. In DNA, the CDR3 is TGCGCCAGCTATGAGGGACAGAGCTTCTATGGCTACACCTTC.